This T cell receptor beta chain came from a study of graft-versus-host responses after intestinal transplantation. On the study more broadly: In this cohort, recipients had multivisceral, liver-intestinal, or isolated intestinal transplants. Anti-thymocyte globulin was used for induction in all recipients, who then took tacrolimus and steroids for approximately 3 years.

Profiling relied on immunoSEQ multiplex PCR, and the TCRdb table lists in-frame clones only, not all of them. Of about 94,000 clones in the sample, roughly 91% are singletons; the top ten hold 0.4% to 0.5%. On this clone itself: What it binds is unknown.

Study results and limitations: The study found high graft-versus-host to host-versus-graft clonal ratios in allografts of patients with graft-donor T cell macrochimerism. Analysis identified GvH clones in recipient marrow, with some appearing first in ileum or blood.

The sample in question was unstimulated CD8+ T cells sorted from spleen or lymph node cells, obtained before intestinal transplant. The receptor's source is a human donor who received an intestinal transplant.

The CDR3 sequence is CAWSLKGRRTGEGNEQFF. The CDR3 DNA reads TGTGCCTGGAGCCTAAAGGGGCGTCGGACAGGGGAAGGCAATGAGCAGTTCTTC. The chain uses TRBV30 and TRBJ2-1, with 9 bases aligning to TRBD1. The germline V gene encodes CDR1 GTSNPN and CDR2 SVGIG (reference sequence). The junction had 18 bases not matched to a gene; V was cut back by 3 bases and J by 6 bases. The CDR3 spans 18 residues. Full variable domain (outside the CDR3, taken from reference TRBV30 and TRBJ2-1): SQTIHQWPATLVQPVGSPLSLECTVEGTSNPNLYWYRQAAGRGLQLLFYSVGIGQISSEVPQNLSASRPQDRQFILSSKKLLLSDSGFYLCAWSLKGRRTGEGNEQFFGPGTRLTVL.